The clone carrying this T cell receptor delta chain came up a few times. Its specificity is unknown. For this DNA, TCRdb reports the protein of a much larger clone, which diverges at residue 3, most likely from a read error; the protein presented here is translated directly from the DNA. TRG and TRD sequences were obtained from every sorted gammadelta sample. TCRdb ran CATT on the multiplex PCR reads. The table records 50,000 to 55,000 delta-chain clones, 1.9% of them present only once. The germline V gene encodes CDR1 GEAIGNYY and CDR2 EKD. This CDR3 is built from 21 residues. The entry originates in a study of γδ T cells in repeated Plasmodium falciparum infection. At the level of the study: Each infection was followed by sampling at 21 days, plus baseline and some pre-infection draws. Malian repertoires were sampled cross-sectionally without transmission and longitudinally through febrile malaria.

Bulk repertoires came from Vgamma9/Vdelta2+ or Vdelta2-negative gammadelta T cells flow-sorted from PBMC. Study observations and caveats: Compared with Australian children, Malian Vdelta2-negative repertoires seemed more clonal, less diverse, less shared.

The sequenced material came from gamma-delta T cells from blood. The TCR comes from a pool of human donors (malaria-infected and uninfected, not separated). This rearrangement joins TRDV2 to TRDJ1; TRDD3 aligns across 7 bases. No J segment appears in TCRdb, so it was assigned here by matching the sequence to germline. CDR3 in amino acids: CARDKLRGGNASTLYTDKLIF. The CDR3 coding sequence is TGTGCCCGTGACAAACTGCGTGGGGGAAACGCATCTACCCTGTACACCGATAAACTCATCTTT.